The clone carrying this T cell receptor (beta chain) has a count of ten or more. What it binds is not known. TCRdb passed the reads through MiXCR, listing each CDR3 protein once. The sample records about 920,000 distinct CDR3 sequences, roughly 30% being singletons. The data derive from a study of T cell repertoires in cytomegalovirus infection. The clonotype was recovered from a human donor in good health (CMV status not recorded). Some clones in this sample may be carry-over from other donors' samples. The sequencing used cultured CD8+ T cells from PBMCs, collected from culture after CMV antigen stimulation.

The CDR3 reads CASSLWENTEAFF. The DNA of the CDR3 is TGTGCCAGCAGCTTATGGGAGAACACTGAAGCTTTCTTT. The chain uses TRBV7-2 and TRBJ1-1, with D unclear. V lost 2 bases and J 1 base, leaving 5 bases between the germline ends. The V gene's germline CDR1 is SGHTA and CDR2 FQGNSA. CDR3 length equals 13 residues.